Following are 9 T cell receptor beta chains from one sample sequenced in a study of blood T cell repertoires in COVID-19. Data came from immunoSEQ multiplex PCR; TCRdb stores just in-frame clones and leaves some out. In the table there are more than 95,000 clones, approximately 68% of which are singletons. Sample: peripheral blood. The receptor source for this set is an older woman with acute or convalescent COVID-19.

V gene TRBV15 combines with J gene TRBJ1-4; possible D gene TRBD1, 5 bases. Germline V CDR1 and CDR2: LNHNV, YYDKDF (reference sequence). V gave up 1 base and J gave up 7 bases, with 7 bases separating them. The CDR3 consists of 13 residues. The CDR3 here is CATSRGGGEKLFF. DNA of the CDR3: TGTGCCACCAGCAGAGGGGGGGGTGAAAAACTGTTTTTT.

V gene TRBV5-1 combines with J gene TRBJ2-7; 9 nucleotides line up with TRBD2. The CDR3 is 16 amino acids. The germline V gene has CDR1 SGHRS and CDR2 YFSETQ. The V gene end was trimmed by 0 bases and the J gene end by 5 bases; junction bases not matched to a gene: 9. CDR3 bases: TGCGCCAGCAGCTTGGGTGTAGCGGGAGCAACCCACGAGCAGTACTTC. As protein: CASSLGVAGATHEQYF.

V usage is TRBV2 and J usage is TRBJ2-5; TRBD1 matches at 11 bases. CDR1 is SNHLY, CDR2 FYNNEI, per germline. V trimming: 11 bases; J trimming: 4 bases; junction bases outside the gene matches: 3. This CDR3 comprises 12 residues. CDR3 nucleotide sequence: TGTGCCGGACAGGGGGCTGGAGAGACCCAGTACTTC. It is translated as CAGQGAGETQYF.

The J gene is TRBJ2-5, the V gene TRBV5-4; 11 bases match TRBD2. The junction had 9 bases not matched to a gene; V was cut back by 7 bases and J by 4 bases. CDR3 length equals 15 residues. Germline values: CDR1 SGHNT, CDR2 YYREEE (reference sequence). The CDR3 protein is CASSASGGLAETQYF. In DNA form, the CDR3 reads TGTGCCAGCTCCGCTAGCGGGGGGCTAGCAGAGACCCAGTACTTC.

This clone was recorded a few times. This chain uses TRBV18 with TRBJ2-7; 10 nucleotides align to TRBD1. Trimming cost V 4 bases and J 6 bases; bases outside gene matches: 6. This CDR3 has 14 amino acids. Germline lookup yields CDR1 KGHSH and CDR2 LQKENI. As DNA, the CDR3 is TGTGCCAGCTCACTAGACAGGGGGCTGAGCGAGCAGTACTTC. Protein product: CASSLDRGLSEQYF.

V gene TRBV11-3 combines with J gene TRBJ2-1; D unresolved. The CDR3 length is 13 residues. Trimming stripped 5 bases from V and 2 bases from J, with 7 bases between. CDR1 SGHNT and CDR2 YENEEA come from the germline V gene. CDR3 coding DNA: TGTGCCAGCAGCAGAGGTCCCTACAATGAGCAGTTCTTC. Residues: CASSRGPYNEQFF.

The genes are TRBV5-6 and TRBJ2-3; 9 bases map to TRBD1. CDR3 length: 15 residues. The J segment lost 4 bases and the V segment lost 4 bases, leaving 7 bases of the junction unmatched. Looked up from germline, CDR1 is SGHDT and CDR2 is YYEEEE. The chain's CDR3 is CASSPLGQGPDTQYF. In DNA, the CDR3 is TGTGCCAGCAGCCCGCTGGGACAGGGCCCAGATACGCAGTATTTT. Full variable domain (rest looked up from reference TRBV5-6 and TRBJ2-3): DAGVTQSPTHLIKTRGQQVTLRCSPKSGHDTVSWYQQALGQGPQFIFQYYEEEERQRGNFPDRFSGHQFPNYSSELNVNALLLGDSALYLCASSPLGQGPDTQYFGPGTRLTVL.

The chain has TRBV6-5 and TRBJ2-5; 12 bases match TRBD2. The CDR3 consists of 15 residues. Germline loops: CDR1 MNHEY, CDR2 SVGAGI. Losses at the gene ends were 4 bases for V and 3 bases for J; bases not matched to a gene: 3. The DNA of the CDR3 is TGTGCCAGCAGTTTTGGACTAGCGGGGAAAGAGACCCAGTACTTC. Protein: CASSFGLAGKETQYF.

The chain has TRBV4-1 and TRBJ2-1, with TRBD2 identical over 12 bases. The J segment lost 9 bases and the V segment lost 3 bases, leaving 9 bases of the junction unmatched. CDR1 and CDR2 (germline): MGHRA, YSYEKL. This CDR3 comprises 16 residues. The CDR3 is CASSQSQGLAGREQFF. Here the CDR3 DNA reads TGCGCCAGCAGCCAGTCCCAGGGACTAGCGGGTCGTGAGCAGTTCTTC.